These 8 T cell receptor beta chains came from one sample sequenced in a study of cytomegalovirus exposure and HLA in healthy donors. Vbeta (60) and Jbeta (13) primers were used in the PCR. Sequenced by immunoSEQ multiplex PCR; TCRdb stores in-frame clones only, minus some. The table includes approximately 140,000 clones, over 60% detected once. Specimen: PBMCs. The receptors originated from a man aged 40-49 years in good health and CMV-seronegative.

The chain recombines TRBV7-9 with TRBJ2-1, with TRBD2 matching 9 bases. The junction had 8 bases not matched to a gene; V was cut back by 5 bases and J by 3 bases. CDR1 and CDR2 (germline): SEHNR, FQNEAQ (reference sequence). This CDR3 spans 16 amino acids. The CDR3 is CASSHHGTSLYNEQFF. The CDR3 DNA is TGTGCCAGCAGCCATCACGGGACTAGCCTCTACAATGAGCAGTTCTTC. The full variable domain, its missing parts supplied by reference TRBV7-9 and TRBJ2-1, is DTGVSQNPRHKITKRGQNVTFRCDPISEHNRLYWYRQTLGQGPEFLTYFQNEAQLEKSRLLSDRFSAERPKGSFSTLEIQRTEQGDSAMYLCASSHHGTSLYNEQFFGPGTRLTVL.

The CDR3, as DNA: TGTGCCAGCAGCGTAGATCGAACGGGGGGACTCAATGAGCAGTTCTTC. Its translation is CASSVDRTGGLNEQFF. The chain couples TRBV9 to TRBJ2-1, with 7 bases identical to TRBD2. The CDR3 length is 16 residues. V lost 0 bases and J lost 6; bases outside the gene matches: 9. Germline V lookup: CDR1 SGDLS, CDR2 YYNGEE.

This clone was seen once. Here the CDR3 reads CASSFREMRDTGELFF. The CDR3 coding sequence is TGTGCCAGCAGTTTCAGGGAAATGAGAGACACCGGGGAGCTGTTTTTT. This chain connects TRBV27 to TRBJ2-2; tentatively, D is TRBD1 (5 bases). The CDR3 is 16 amino acids. Trimming shortened V by 3 bases and J by 3 bases, and 14 bases separated the two germline ends. Germline assignment: CDR1 MNHEY and CDR2 SMNVEV (reference sequence).

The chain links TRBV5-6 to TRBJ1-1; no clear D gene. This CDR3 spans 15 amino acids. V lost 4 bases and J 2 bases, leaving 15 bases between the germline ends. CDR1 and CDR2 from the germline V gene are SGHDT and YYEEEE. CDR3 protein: CASSPPGYLNTEAFF. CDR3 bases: TGTGCCAGCAGCCCCCCGGGTTACCTAAACACTGAAGCTTTCTTT.

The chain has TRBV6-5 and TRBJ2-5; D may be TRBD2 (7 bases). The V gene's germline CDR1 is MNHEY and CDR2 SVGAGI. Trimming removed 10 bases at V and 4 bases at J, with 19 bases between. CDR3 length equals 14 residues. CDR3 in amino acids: CATAPWRGGETQYF. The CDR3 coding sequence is TGTGCCACAGCCCCCTGGAGGGGGGGAGAGACCCAGTACTTC.

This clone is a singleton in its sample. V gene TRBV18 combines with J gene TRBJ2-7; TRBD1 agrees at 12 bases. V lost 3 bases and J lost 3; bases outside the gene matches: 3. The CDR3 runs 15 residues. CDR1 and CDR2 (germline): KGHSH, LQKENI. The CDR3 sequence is CASSPGDRGLYEQYF. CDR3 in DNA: TGTGCCAGCTCACCGGGGGACAGGGGGCTCTACGAGCAGTACTTC.

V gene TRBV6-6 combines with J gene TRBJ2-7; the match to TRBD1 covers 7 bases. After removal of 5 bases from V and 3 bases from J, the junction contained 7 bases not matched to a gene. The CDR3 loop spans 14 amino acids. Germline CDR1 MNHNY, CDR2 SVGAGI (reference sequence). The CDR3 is CASSRPGQFYEQYF. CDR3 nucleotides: TGTGCCAGCAGTAGACCGGGACAGTTCTACGAGCAGTACTTC.

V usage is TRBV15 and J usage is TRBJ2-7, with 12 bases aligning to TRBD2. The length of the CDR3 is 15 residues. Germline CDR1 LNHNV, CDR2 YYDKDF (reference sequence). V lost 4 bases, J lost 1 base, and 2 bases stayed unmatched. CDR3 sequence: CATSNGLAGSYEQYF. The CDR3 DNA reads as TGTGCCACCAGCAACGGACTAGCGGGATCCTACGAGCAGTACTTC.